Listed here is a single T cell receptor (beta chain). Its antigen remains unidentified. The record has no base qualities; no much larger clone is one base away. From a lookup of the germline V gene, CDR1 and CDR2 are MNHNS and SASEGT. The CDR3 has 13 amino acids, counting the end cysteine and phenylalanine. Just the 39-base CDR3 DNA is kept, in frame starting at base 1. Trimming removed 3 bases from V and 9 bases from J, leaving 15 bases between the germline ends. Repertoires were sampled repeatedly over the course of chemoradiotherapy, so clonal expansion could be followed in the tumor microenvironment. Libraries were made using the immunoSEQ multiplex PCR assay. Sourced from immuneACCESS, this table was stored by TCRdb with only in-frame sequences that have V and J called. A share of the clones is absent; for the studies checked, an unresolved V gene accounts for under half, and the remainder has no known explanation. In all, the sample holds several thousand clones, and approximately 79% of those were seen once. The ten biggest clones cover over 3% of the sample.

These data belong to a study of chemoradiotherapy in HPV16-positive cancers (dated by TCRdb to about 2022). Background for the entire study: Using functional T-cell assays on cells from two HPV16-positive patients, the researchers defined candidate HPV-specific T-cell clones and common TCR motifs. The study set out to ask whether T-cell immunity against the HPV oncoproteins E6 and E7 changes over the course of chemoradiotherapy and whether that immunity affects survival. TCR repertoires from over 75 patients with HPV-related cancers were then used to track the candidate HPV-specific TCRs and motifs. General conclusions and limits of the study: Expansion of candidate HPV-specific clones and E7-related TCR motifs was observed in the tumor microenvironment during treatment, whereas no such expansion was observed for non-HPV-specific T cells. Improved recurrence-free survival in HPV16-positive patients was associated with expansion of HPV-responsive T cells during chemoradiotherapy. Only two HPV16-positive patients were used to derive the functional definition of HPV-specific T cells, and the survival association was reported for HPV16-positive patients.

The clonotype originates from a human donor with HPV-associated anogenital cancer. The material was obtained from a patient who underwent chemoradiotherapy. The V and J genes are TRBV6-1 and TRBJ2-7; the D gene identity is not certain. The DNA reads as follows: TGTGCCAGCAGTGATGGTCATCGGCAGAGGCAGTACTTC. Translated, it gives CASSDGHRQRQYF.